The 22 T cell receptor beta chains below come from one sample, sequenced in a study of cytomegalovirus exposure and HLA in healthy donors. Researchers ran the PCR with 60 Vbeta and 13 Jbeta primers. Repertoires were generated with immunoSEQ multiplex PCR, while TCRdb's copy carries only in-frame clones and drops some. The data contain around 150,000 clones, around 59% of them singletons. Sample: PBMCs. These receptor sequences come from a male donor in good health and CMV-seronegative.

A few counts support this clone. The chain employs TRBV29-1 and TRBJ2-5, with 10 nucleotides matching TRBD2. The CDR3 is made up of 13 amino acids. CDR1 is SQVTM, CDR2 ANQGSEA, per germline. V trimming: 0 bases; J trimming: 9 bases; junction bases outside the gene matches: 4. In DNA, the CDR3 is TGCAGCGTTGAAGATGGTCTAGCGGGGGCCCAGTACTTC. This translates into CSVEDGLAGAQYF.

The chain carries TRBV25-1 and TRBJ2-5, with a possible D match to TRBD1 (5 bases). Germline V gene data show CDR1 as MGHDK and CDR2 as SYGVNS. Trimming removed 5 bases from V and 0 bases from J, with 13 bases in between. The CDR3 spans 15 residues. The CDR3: CASSSLTAYQETQYF. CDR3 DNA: TGTGCCAGCAGTAGCCTGACAGCTTACCAAGAGACCCAGTACTTC.

Written as DNA, the CDR3 is TGTGCCAGCACCCCCAGGGACAATGAGCAGTTCTTC. Encoded protein: CASTPRDNEQFF. V usage is TRBV2 and J usage is TRBJ2-1; D may be TRBD1 (5 bases). V was trimmed by 7 bases and J by 5 bases, leaving 9 bases between them. The CDR3 sequence is 12 residues long. Per the germline V gene, CDR1 is SNHLY and CDR2 is FYNNEI.

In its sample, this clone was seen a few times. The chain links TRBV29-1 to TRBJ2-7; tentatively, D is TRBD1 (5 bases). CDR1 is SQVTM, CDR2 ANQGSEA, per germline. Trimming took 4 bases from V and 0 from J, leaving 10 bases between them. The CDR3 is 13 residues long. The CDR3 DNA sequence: TGCAGCGTTGCAAAGGGGCCCTCCTACGAGCAGTACTTC. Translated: CSVAKGPSYEQYF.

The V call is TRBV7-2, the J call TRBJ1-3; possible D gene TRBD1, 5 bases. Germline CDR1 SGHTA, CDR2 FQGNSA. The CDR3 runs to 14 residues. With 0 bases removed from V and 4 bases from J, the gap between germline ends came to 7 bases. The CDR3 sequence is CASSLAGGGNTIYF. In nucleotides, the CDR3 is TGTGCCAGCAGCTTAGCTGGGGGGGGAAACACCATATATTTT.

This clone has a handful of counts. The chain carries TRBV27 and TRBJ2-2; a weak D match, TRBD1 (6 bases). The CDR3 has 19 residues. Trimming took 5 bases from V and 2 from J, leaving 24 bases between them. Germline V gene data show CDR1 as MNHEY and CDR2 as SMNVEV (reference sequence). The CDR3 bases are TGTGCCAGCAGTCCGGTGGGGGTTACTACCGGGACAAACACCGGGGAGCTGTTTTTT. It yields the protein CASSPVGVTTGTNTGELFF.

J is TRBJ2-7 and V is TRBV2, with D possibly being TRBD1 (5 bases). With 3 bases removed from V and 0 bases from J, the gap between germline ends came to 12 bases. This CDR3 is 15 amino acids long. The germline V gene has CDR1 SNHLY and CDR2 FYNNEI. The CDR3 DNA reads TGTGCCAGCAGTGACCCGGCAGGGAACTCCTACGAGCAGTACTTC. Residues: CASSDPAGNSYEQYF.

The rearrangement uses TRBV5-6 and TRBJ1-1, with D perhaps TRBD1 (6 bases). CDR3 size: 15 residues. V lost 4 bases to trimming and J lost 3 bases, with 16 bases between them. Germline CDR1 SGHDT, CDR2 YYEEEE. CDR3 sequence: CASSPSGGPDTEAFF. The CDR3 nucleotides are TGTGCCAGCAGCCCATCGGGGGGGCCTGACACTGAAGCTTTCTTT. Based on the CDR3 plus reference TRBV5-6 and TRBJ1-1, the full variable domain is DAGVTQSPTHLIKTRGQQVTLRCSPKSGHDTVSWYQQALGQGPQFIFQYYEEEERQRGNFPDRFSGHQFPNYSSELNVNALLLGDSALYLCASSPSGGPDTEAFFGQGTRLTVV.

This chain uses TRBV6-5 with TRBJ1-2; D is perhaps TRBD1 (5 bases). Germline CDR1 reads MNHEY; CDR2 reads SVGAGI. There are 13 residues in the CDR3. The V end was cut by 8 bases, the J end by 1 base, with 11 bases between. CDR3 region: CASGNQGNYGYTF. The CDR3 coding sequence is TGTGCCAGCGGAAACCAGGGTAACTATGGCTACACCTTC.

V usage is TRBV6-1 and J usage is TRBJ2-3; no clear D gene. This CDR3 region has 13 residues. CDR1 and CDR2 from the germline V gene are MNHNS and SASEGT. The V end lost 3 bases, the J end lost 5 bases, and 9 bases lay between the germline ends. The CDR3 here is CASSDSVLDTQYF. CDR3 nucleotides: TGTGCCAGCAGTGATTCCGTTTTAGATACGCAGTATTTT.

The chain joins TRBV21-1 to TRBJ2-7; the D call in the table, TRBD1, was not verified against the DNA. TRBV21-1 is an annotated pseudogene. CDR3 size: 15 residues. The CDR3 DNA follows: TGTGCCAGCAGCCATCAGGGGGCCAACTCCTACGAGCAGTACTTC. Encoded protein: CASSHQGANSYEQYF.

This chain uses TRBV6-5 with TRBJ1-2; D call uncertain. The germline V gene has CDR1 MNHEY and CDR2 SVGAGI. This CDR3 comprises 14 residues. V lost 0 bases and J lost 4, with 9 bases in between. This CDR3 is CASSYSRGSYGYTF. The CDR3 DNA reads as TGTGCCAGCAGTTACTCGCGGGGTTCCTATGGCTACACCTTC.

CDR3 nucleotides: TGTGCCAGCAGCCAAGGAGGGGGCGTAGAGACCCAGTACTTC. Its translation: CASSQGGGVETQYF. The gene calls are TRBV14 and TRBJ2-5, with 7 nucleotides matching TRBD1. Germline V lookup: CDR1 SGHDN, CDR2 FVKESK. This CDR3 has 14 amino acids. V dropped 1 base and J dropped 4; count of bases not matched to a gene: 3.

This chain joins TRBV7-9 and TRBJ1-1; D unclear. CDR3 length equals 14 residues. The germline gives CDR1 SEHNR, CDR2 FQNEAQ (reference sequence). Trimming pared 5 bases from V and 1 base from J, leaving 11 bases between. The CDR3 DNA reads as TGTGCCAGCAGCCCGTGGCAGGAGAACACTGAAGCTTTCTTT. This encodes CASSPWQENTEAFF.

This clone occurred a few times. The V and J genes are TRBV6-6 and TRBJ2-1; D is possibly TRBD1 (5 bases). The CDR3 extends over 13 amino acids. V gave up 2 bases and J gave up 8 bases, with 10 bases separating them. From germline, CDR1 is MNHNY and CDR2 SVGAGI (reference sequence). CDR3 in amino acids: CASSYGLGDEQFF. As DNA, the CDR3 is TGTGCCAGCAGTTACGGGCTAGGGGATGAGCAGTTCTTC.

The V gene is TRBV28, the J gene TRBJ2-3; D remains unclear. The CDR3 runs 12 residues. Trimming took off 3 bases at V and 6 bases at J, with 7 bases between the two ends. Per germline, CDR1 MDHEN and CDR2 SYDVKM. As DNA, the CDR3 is TGTGCCAGCAGTTTGAACCGGGATACGCAGTATTTT. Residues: CASSLNRDTQYF.

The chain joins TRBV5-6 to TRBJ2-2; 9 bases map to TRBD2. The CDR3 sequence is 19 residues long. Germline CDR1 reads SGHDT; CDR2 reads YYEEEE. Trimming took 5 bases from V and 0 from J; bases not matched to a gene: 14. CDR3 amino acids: CASRPTVRASGANTGELFF. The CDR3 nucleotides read TGTGCCAGCAGACCGACAGTCCGGGCTAGCGGGGCGAACACCGGGGAGCTGTTTTTT. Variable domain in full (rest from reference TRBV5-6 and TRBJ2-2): DAGVTQSPTHLIKTRGQQVTLRCSPKSGHDTVSWYQQALGQGPQFIFQYYEEEERQRGNFPDRFSGHQFPNYSSELNVNALLLGDSALYLCASRPTVRASGANTGELFFGEGSRLTVL.

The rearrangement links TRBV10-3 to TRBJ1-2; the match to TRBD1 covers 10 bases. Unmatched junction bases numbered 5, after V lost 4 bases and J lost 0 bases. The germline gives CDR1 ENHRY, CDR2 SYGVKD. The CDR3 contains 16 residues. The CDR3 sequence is CAISGGQGKANYGYTF. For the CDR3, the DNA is TGTGCCATCAGTGGGGGACAGGGGAAGGCTAACTATGGCTACACCTTC.

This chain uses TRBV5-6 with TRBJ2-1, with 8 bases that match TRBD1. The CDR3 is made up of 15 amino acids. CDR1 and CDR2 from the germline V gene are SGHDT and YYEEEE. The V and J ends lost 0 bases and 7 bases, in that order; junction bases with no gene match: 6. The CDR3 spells CASSLDRGLRNEQFF. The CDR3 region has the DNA TGTGCCAGCAGCTTGGACAGGGGGTTGAGGAATGAGCAGTTCTTC.

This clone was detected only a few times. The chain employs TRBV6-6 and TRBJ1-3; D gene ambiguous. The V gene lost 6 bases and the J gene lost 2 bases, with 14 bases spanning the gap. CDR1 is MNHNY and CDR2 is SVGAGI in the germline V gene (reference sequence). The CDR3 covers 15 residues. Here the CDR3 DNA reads TGTGCCAGCAGCTCCGACTGGTGGGCTGGAAACACCATATATTTT. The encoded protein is CASSSDWWAGNTIYF.

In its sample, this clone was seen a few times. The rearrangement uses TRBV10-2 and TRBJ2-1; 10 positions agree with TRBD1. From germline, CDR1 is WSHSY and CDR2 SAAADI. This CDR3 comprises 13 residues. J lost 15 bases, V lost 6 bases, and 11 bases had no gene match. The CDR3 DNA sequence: TGCGCCAGCAGAACCGACAGGGGGCCCCCTCGGTTCTTC. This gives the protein CASRTDRGPPRFF.

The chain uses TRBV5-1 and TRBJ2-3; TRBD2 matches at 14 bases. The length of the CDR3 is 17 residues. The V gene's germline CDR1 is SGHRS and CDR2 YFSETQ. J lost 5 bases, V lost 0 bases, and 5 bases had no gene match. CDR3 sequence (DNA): TGCGCCAGCAGCTTGGTCGGACTAGCGGGGGGTGTAGATACGCAGTATTTT. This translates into CASSLVGLAGGVDTQYF.